This passage covers 23 T cell receptor beta chains from one sample sequenced in a study of blood T cell repertoires in COVID-19. Generated by immunoSEQ multiplex PCR, the TCRdb table keeps only in-frame clones and is missing some. The data hold 88,000 or so clones, with approximately 89% observed a single time. Sequenced sample: peripheral blood. Receptors originate from a man aged 45-65 years with acute or convalescent COVID-19.

This chain links TRBV6-2 or TRBV6-3 with TRBJ2-5; possibly TRBD2 for D (5 bases). Trimming stripped 0 bases from V and 5 bases from J, with 13 bases between. Germline-derived CDR1 and CDR2 are MNHEY and SVGEGT. CDR3 length: 15 amino acids. The DNA of the CDR3 is TGTGCCAGCAGTTACTCGATGACTATGCGCGAGACCCAGTACTTC. This encodes CASSYSMTMRETQYF.

The sample holds a few counts of this clone. The J gene is TRBJ1-3, the V gene TRBV2, with unresolved D. The CDR3 has 14 residues. The V gene's germline CDR1 is SNHLY and CDR2 FYNNEI. Between the trimmed V and J ends, which lost 6 bases and 6 bases, there was a span of 15 bases. CDR3 coding DNA: TGTGCCAGCAGGGGAGTAAAGTGGGCAAACACCATATATTTT. Its translation is CASRGVKWANTIYF.

This chain links TRBV6-1 with TRBJ1-5, with D unclear. Trimming shortened V by 4 bases and J by 0 bases, and 16 bases separated the two germline ends. The V gene's germline CDR1 is MNHNS and CDR2 SASEGT. The CDR3 is 17 residues long. DNA for the CDR3: TGTGCCAGCAGTGTTCAGGCCCGGGGATATAGCAATCAGCCCCAGCATTTT. Protein: CASSVQARGYSNQPQHF.

This clone was found once. The J gene is TRBJ1-1, the V gene TRBV14; D remains ambiguous. CDR3 length: 13 amino acids. In germline, CDR1 is SGHDN, CDR2 FVKESK. V dropped 2 bases and J dropped 2 bases, with 6 bases sitting between them. In nucleotides, the CDR3 is TGTGCCAGCAGCCAATGGGCCAACACTGAAGCTTTCTTT. Its translation is CASSQWANTEAFF.

This rearrangement joins TRBV7-6 to TRBJ1-2, with TRBD1 identical over 8 bases. This CDR3 has 15 amino acids. The V gene end was trimmed by 2 bases and the J gene end by 4 bases; junction bases not matched to a gene: 6. The V gene's germline CDR1 is SGHVS and CDR2 FNYEAQ. DNA of the CDR3: TGTGCCAGCAGCTTAAGTGACAGGGGAACCTATGGCTACACCTTC. Protein: CASSLSDRGTYGYTF.

The CDR3 sequence is CASSPTTSTSFEQYV. The DNA for the CDR3 is TGCGCCAGCAGCCCAACCACTTCGACTAGCTTCGAGCAGTACGTC. The chain recombines TRBV4-1 with TRBJ2-7; 7 bases are a match to TRBD2. The CDR3 sequence is 15 residues long. V shed 4 bases and J 6 bases; nucleotides not matched to a gene: 12. Germline V lookup: CDR1 MGHRA, CDR2 YSYEKL.

The count of this clone is one. The same CDR3 is also encoded by other DNA sequences in this sample. This sequence joins TRBV7-3 and TRBJ2-5; D possibly corresponds to TRBD1 (6 bases). The germline V and J ends were trimmed by 0 bases and 4 bases, with 6 bases remaining between them. Germline CDR1 SGHTA, CDR2 FQGTGA. The CDR3 is made up of 13 amino acids. This chain's CDR3 is CASSLTGGETQYF. The CDR3 DNA reads as TGTGCCAGCAGCTTAACAGGGGGAGAGACCCAGTACTTC.

The chain uses TRBV7-3 and TRBJ2-2; possible D gene TRBD2, 5 bases. CDR1 and CDR2 from the germline V gene are SGHTA and FQGTGA. Trimming took off 1 base at V and 2 bases at J, with 8 bases between the two ends. The CDR3 has 15 amino acids. CDR3 nucleotides: TGTGCCAGCAGCTTAATTAGCGCTAACACCGGGGAGCTGTTTTTT. Translation: CASSLISANTGELFF.

The rearrangement links TRBV4-1 to TRBJ2-5; TRBD2 matches at 7 bases. The CDR3 runs 16 residues. The V gene's germline CDR1 is MGHRA and CDR2 YSYEKL. V gave up 4 bases and J gave up 5 bases; unmatched junction bases: 13. The CDR3 nucleotides are TGCGCCAGCAGCCGGTCTGGGGGGGGAGCAGGGGAGACCCAGTACTTC. Protein sequence: CASSRSGGGAGETQYF.

This clone has a single count. The J gene is TRBJ1-5, the V gene TRBV3-1 (or the pseudogene TRBV3-2); D uncertain. The CDR3 consists of 14 residues. V lost 0 bases and J 4 bases, leaving 7 bases between the germline ends. The germline V gene encodes CDR1 LGHDT and CDR2 YNNKEL (reference sequence). Here the CDR3 DNA reads TGTGCCAGCAGCCAAGATCTGAGTAATCAGCCCCAGCATTTT. Its translation: CASSQDLSNQPQHF.

The CDR3 DNA is TGTGCCAGCAGAATCATCGGGACAGGGACGTATGAGCAGTTCTTC. Protein product: CASRIIGTGTYEQFF. The chain employs TRBV6-5 and TRBJ2-1; 9 bases match TRBD1. Germline trimming cut 6 bases from V and 8 bases from J; bases unmatched to any gene: 11. CDR3 length: 15 residues. The germline V gene has CDR1 MNHEY and CDR2 SVGAGI.

This chain connects TRBV29-1 to TRBJ1-1; D ambiguous. Per germline, CDR1 SQVTM and CDR2 ANQGSEA. The V gene lost 2 bases and the J gene lost 3 bases, with 16 bases spanning the gap. The CDR3 is 15 residues long. CDR3 nucleotide sequence: TGCAGCGTTGAATTGTTAGGGCAGGAGGACACTGAAGCTTTCTTT. This translates into CSVELLGQEDTEAFF. Full variable domain (rest looked up from reference TRBV29-1 and TRBJ1-1): SAVISQKPSRDICQRGTSLTIQCQVDSQVTMMFWYRQQPGQSLTLIATANQGSEATYESGFVIDKFPISRPNLTFSTLTVSNMSPEDSSIYLCSVELLGQEDTEAFFGQGTRLTVV.

This clone showed up just once. The gene calls are TRBV6-5 and TRBJ1-5; TRBD1 agrees at 9 bases. The CDR3 extends over 15 amino acids. V trimming: 6 bases; J trimming: 5 bases; junction bases outside the gene matches: 8. In germline, CDR1 is MNHEY, CDR2 SVGAGI. The CDR3 nucleotides are TGTGCCAGCAGCTCCACAGGGGGCGTCGATCAGCCCCAGCATTTT. Translated, it gives CASSSTGGVDQPQHF.

This rearrangement joins TRBV6-2 or TRBV6-3 to TRBJ2-5, with TRBD1 matching 8 bases. The CDR3 consists of 16 residues. The V and J ends lost 5 bases and 4 bases, in that order; junction bases with no gene match: 12. Germline CDR1 is MNHEY and CDR2 is SVGEGT. CDR3 amino acids: CASSDSRGRWGETQYF. DNA for the CDR3: TGTGCCAGCAGTGATTCCAGGGGGCGTTGGGGAGAGACCCAGTACTTC.

DNA for the CDR3: TGTGCCAGTAAAACGACAGACCGGTTGAACACTGAAGCTTTCTTT. Amino acids: CASKTTDRLNTEAFF. This chain joins TRBV19 and TRBJ1-1, with a weak D call TRBD1 (5 bases). The CDR3 loop spans 15 amino acids. Germline V gene sequence: CDR1 LNHDA, CDR2 SQIVND (reference sequence). Trimming shortened V by 7 bases and J by 0 bases, and 15 bases separated the two germline ends.

This chain connects TRBV5-1 to TRBJ1-1, with TRBD1 matching 7 bases. The CDR3 runs to 16 residues. Germline CDR1 and CDR2: SGHRS and YFSETQ. V gave up 4 bases and J gave up 3 bases; unmatched junction bases: 12. This CDR3 is CASSPLPRQGHTEAFF. The CDR3 DNA is TGCGCCAGCAGCCCCTTACCTCGACAGGGTCACACTGAAGCTTTCTTT.

The CDR3 is CASSRTGAPDTQYF. The CDR3 coding sequence is TGTGCCAGCAGCCGTACAGGAGCTCCAGATACGCAGTATTTT. The chain uses TRBV7-9 and TRBJ2-3, with D tentatively TRBD1 (5 bases). In germline, CDR1 is SEHNR, CDR2 FQNEAQ (reference sequence). Trimming took 5 bases from V and 4 from J, leaving 13 bases between them. This CDR3 has 14 amino acids.

The chain combines TRBV11-2 with TRBJ2-7, with D maybe TRBD2 (6 bases). The CDR3 has 12 residues. The ends were cut back, 6 bases at V and 7 bases at J, with 13 bases in the middle. Germline assignment: CDR1 SGHAT and CDR2 FQNNGV. The CDR3 bases are TGTGCCAGCAGTCGGGGGTCGCTTGAGCAGTACGTC. It is translated as CASSRGSLEQYV.

This clone has only a few counts. The chain is built from TRBV7-9 and TRBJ2-5; TRBD1 matches 7 bases. Germline-derived CDR1 and CDR2 are SEHNR and FQNEAQ (reference sequence). The CDR3 is made up of 15 amino acids. V was clipped by 3 bases and J by 2 bases; unmatched bases: 6. CDR3 loop: CASSLFMGQQETQYF. In DNA, the CDR3 is TGTGCCAGCAGCTTGTTCATGGGACAGCAAGAGACCCAGTACTTC.

V and J are TRBV9 and TRBJ1-6; 7 bases match TRBD1. Germline lookup yields CDR1 SGDLS and CDR2 YYNGEE. V gave up 7 bases and J gave up 6 bases; unmatched junction bases: 10. This CDR3 spans 15 amino acids. CDR3 coding DNA: TGTGCCAGCTCCAGGGGGGAATCGCCTAATTCACCCCTCCACTTT. As protein: CASSRGESPNSPLHF.

In DNA, the CDR3 is TGCGCCAGCAGCCAGCCCCGGTCGAGCGGGGGATATGAGCAGTTCTTC. This translates into CASSQPRSSGGYEQFF. The V and J genes are TRBV4-3 and TRBJ2-1; 8 nucleotides line up with TRBD2. Germline values: CDR1 LGHNA, CDR2 YSLEER. There are 16 residues in the CDR3. Trimming took 3 bases from V and 8 from J; bases not matched to a gene: 12.

This sequence joins TRBV20-1 and TRBJ2-5; D is uncertain. The CDR3 is 11 residues long. Trimming stripped 5 bases from V and 1 base from J, with 5 bases between. Germline V gene data show CDR1 as DFQATT and CDR2 as SNEGSKA (reference sequence). The CDR3 loop is CSALGQETQYF. Here the CDR3 DNA reads TGCAGTGCTCTCGGCCAAGAGACCCAGTACTTC.

This sequence joins TRBV6-5 and TRBJ1-1; perhaps TRBD1 as D (5 bases). Germline-derived CDR1 and CDR2 are MNHEY and SVGAGI. V was pared by 6 bases and J by 0 bases, with 8 bases between. CDR3 length equals 13 residues. The CDR3 DNA follows: TGTGCCAGCAGCCAACAGGTGAACACTGAAGCTTTCTTT. Translating it yields CASSQQVNTEAFF.